A single TCR beta chain is shown here with its context. No cognate antigen has been identified for it. No base-level quality is on record; no much larger clone is a single base apart. This entry belongs to a study of cytotoxic CD8 clonotypes in ibrutinib-treated CLL (dated by TCRdb to the early 2020s). In the study overall: The cohort had over ten relapsed/refractory and roughly 15 treatment-naive patients; fewer than 18 were IGHV unmutated. All remission and progressive disease samples were collected while patients were still receiving ibrutinib. Longitudinal samples were obtainable from about 30% of the roughly 90 participants in the trial. Partial responses were observed in roughly 24 patients and complete responses in 2; after a median follow-up of 68 months, remission was maintained in some 14 patients and progression was observed in some twelve. Samples averaged around 280,000 productive templates and about 94,000 productive rearrangements. Samples at response were collected after a median of about 13 months of treatment, with a range of about 6 to 36 months. Cryopreserved peripheral blood mononuclear cells were collected at three points: before therapy, at response, and at either sustained remission or disease progression.

Spanning cysteine to phenylalanine, the CDR3 consists of 14 amino acids. The only DNA kept is the CDR3, 42 bases in frame from the first base. From a lookup of the germline V gene (reference sequence), CDR1 and CDR2 are LNHDA and SQIVND. V is clipped by 3 bases and J by 5 bases, and the sequence between their germline boundaries is 10 bases long. The goal of deep resolution MiSeq sequencing was a depth between 1 in 1 million and 1 in 200,000 T cells, and coverage averaged 10x per clonotype. The immunoSEQ hsTCRB Kit was used to generate TCR beta libraries. The study's own analysis went as follows. Data were analyzed with ImmunoSEQ Data Assistant and ImmunoSEQ Analyzer, with V, D and J genes assigned per IMGT definitions. Clonality, with values ranging from 0 to 1, was calculated as one minus the normalized Shannon entropy of productive rearrangement frequencies. Only overrepresented clonotypes making up at least 0.05% of the repertoire of each patient were included in the public clonotype analysis. Some twelve repertoires from age-matched healthy donors, obtained from immuneACCESS, served as clonality controls. The immuneACCESS repertoire file appears here via TCRdb, limited to in-frame rearrangements. These files lack a portion of the clones; in checked studies, under half of the deficit traces to unresolved V genes, and the cause of the others is not known. That table supplies the V and J calls and clone size; D and trimming were determined from the DNA. The sample table lists 76,000 or so clones, 83% of them with a count of one. About 40% of the sample is taken by the ten largest.

The sample's time point label is to be understood as: around 2 years on ibrutinib. For TCR beta library preparation, approximately 2 micrograms of genomic DNA were extracted from the cryopreserved PBMCs. Longitudinal blood samples from CLL patients receiving ibrutinib monotherapy were subjected to high-throughput TCR beta sequencing. The patients were enrolled in a single-center, open-label phase 2 trial of ibrutinib monotherapy. General findings and caveats noted by the study authors: Public clonotypes were rare and either shrank or stayed stable during treatment, and the rise in clonality at ibrutinib response reflected expansion of private clonotypes. Clonality increased at ibrutinib response, stayed stable in sustained remission, and fell back toward baseline at progression. At baseline, clonality was higher than in age-matched healthy donors and showed a strong correlation with circulating CD8+ T-cell counts. Lymph node repertoires were not examined, and the timing of sampling was not matched between patients in sustained remission and those whose disease progressed.

This clonotype was obtained from a human donor with chronic lymphocytic leukemia. Recombination connected TRBV19 to TRBJ1-4, with TRBD1 perhaps the D gene, on 5 matching bases. This sample comprised PBMCs, obtained after 24 months of ibrutinib treatment. The base sequence is TGTGCCAGTAGTATGACAGTATCGAATGAAAAACTGTTTTTT. This yields the protein CASSMTVSNEKLFF. Here the CDR3 is joined to the reference TRBV19 and TRBJ1-4 genes, and the full variable domain is: DGGITQSPKYLFRKEGQNVTLSCEQNLNHDAMYWYRQDPGQGLRLIYYSQIVNDFQKGDIAEGYSVSREKKESFPLTVTSAQKNPTAFYLCASSMTVSNEKLFFGSGTQLSVL.